The 19 T cell receptor beta chains presented below share a single source sample, sequenced in a study of immune evolution from preneoplasia to lung adenocarcinoma. Clones were read by immunoSEQ multiplex PCR, and TCRdb kept only the in-frame ones, dropping some. The sample has 4,500 to 5,500 clones; roughly 78% are singletons. Input material: FFPE lung adenocarcinoma in situ tissue. These receptors were collected from a person between 65 and 79 years old with lung adenocarcinoma.

With respect to this clone: At the DNA level, this CDR3 is encoded by other sequences in the same sample as well. The chain employs TRBV15 and TRBJ2-7; 9 bases agree with TRBD1. Germline CDR1 LNHNV, CDR2 YYDKDF (reference sequence). The CDR3 has 16 residues. V was pared by 0 bases and J by 3 bases, with 6 bases of the junction left unmatched. The CDR3 spells CATSRDLGTGFYEQYF. The CDR3 DNA reads TGTGCCACCAGCAGAGATCTCGGGACAGGGTTCTACGAGCAGTACTTC.

In nucleotides, the CDR3 is TGTGCCAGCAGCCTGGGAGTGGGGGCCTACGAGCAGTACTTC. Protein product: CASSLGVGAYEQYF. The J gene is TRBJ2-7, the V gene TRBV9; D could derive from TRBD1 or TRBD2 (5 bases each). This CDR3 has 14 residues. Per the germline V gene, CDR1 is SGDLS and CDR2 is YYNGEE. Deletions cut 4 bases from V and 2 bases from J, with 13 bases between.

The chain has TRBV4-1 and TRBJ1-5, with D possibly TRBD1 on 5 matching bases. Deletions cut 0 bases from V and 0 bases from J, with 9 bases between. This CDR3 comprises 16 residues. From germline, CDR1 is MGHRA and CDR2 YSYEKL. The CDR3 protein is CASSQDDRYSNQPQHF. The CDR3 DNA follows: TGCGCCAGCAGCCAAGACGACAGATATAGCAATCAGCCCCAGCATTTT.

The V and J genes are TRBV4-1 and TRBJ1-1; maybe TRBD1 (5 bases). V was shortened by 4 bases and J by 2 bases, with 14 bases between the two germline ends. The CDR3 runs to 15 residues. Germline assignment: CDR1 MGHRA and CDR2 YSYEKL. Here the CDR3 DNA reads TGCGCCAGCAGCCCGAGGGGAAATCTTAACACTGAAGCTTTCTTT. Amino acid sequence: CASSPRGNLNTEAFF.

The gene calls are TRBV27 and TRBJ2-3; 11 bases fit TRBD2. Trimming cost V 2 bases and J 1 base; bases outside gene matches: 14. Germline V gene data show CDR1 as MNHEY and CDR2 as SMNVEV (reference sequence). CDR3 length equals 20 residues. The CDR3 sequence is CASSLIFVAGGPLGTDTQYF. The CDR3 coding sequence is TGTGCCAGCAGTTTAATCTTTGTAGCGGGAGGGCCGTTGGGCACAGATACGCAGTATTTT.

This clone occurred a few times. The chain links TRBV7-2 to TRBJ2-7; the match to TRBD2 covers 10 bases. Germline CDR1 is SGHTA and CDR2 is FQGNSA. The J segment lost 4 bases and the V segment lost 4 bases, leaving 7 bases of the junction unmatched. The CDR3 has 15 amino acids. DNA of the CDR3: TGTGCCAGCAGCTATACTAGCGGGATTGGATACGAGCAGTACTTC. Translating it yields CASSYTSGIGYEQYF. The variable domain in full, with the rest retrieved from reference TRBV7-2 and TRBJ2-7, is GAGVSQSPSNKVTEKGKDVELRCDPISGHTALYWYRQSLGQGLEFLIYFQGNSAPDKSGLPSDRFSAERTGGSVSTLTIQRTQQEDSAVYLCASSYTSGIGYEQYFGPGTRLTVT.

This rearrangement joins TRBV14 to TRBJ2-5; D unclear. There are 15 residues in the CDR3. V was trimmed by 1 base and J by 4 bases, leaving 13 bases between them. Germline V gene lookup returns CDR1 SGHDN and CDR2 FVKESK. CDR3 sequence: CASSQVQVRRETQYF. The CDR3, as DNA: TGTGCCAGCAGCCAAGTCCAGGTCAGACGAGAGACCCAGTACTTC.

The chain couples TRBV2 to TRBJ2-1; no clear D gene. Germline lookup yields CDR1 SNHLY and CDR2 FYNNEI. The CDR3 spans 15 residues. Trimming shortened V by 7 bases and J by 4 bases, and 17 bases separated the two germline ends. The CDR3 bases are TGTGCCAGCATGGGGTCTACCGCGCAATACAATGAGCAGTTCTTC. Encoded protein: CASMGSTAQYNEQFF.

The chain combines TRBV9 with TRBJ1-2; weak D call: TRBD1 (5 bases). Trimming removed 3 bases at V and 5 bases at J, with 14 bases between. The CDR3 sequence is 14 residues long. The germline CDR1 and CDR2 sequences are SGDLS and YYNGEE. DNA for the CDR3: TGTGCCAGCAGCGCCGACGGGGGAGGATATGGCTACACCTTC. Translating gives CASSADGGGYGYTF.

The genes are TRBV19 and TRBJ1-1, with D maybe TRBD1 (6 bases). The CDR3 sequence is 13 residues long. The germline V gene has CDR1 LNHDA and CDR2 SQIVND (reference sequence). V lost 7 bases and J lost 0, with 9 bases in between. The CDR3 loop is CASMGHLNTEAFF. The CDR3 coding sequence is TGTGCCAGTATGGGACATCTGAACACTGAAGCTTTCTTT.

The genes are TRBV5-1 and TRBJ1-4; D perhaps matches TRBD1 (5 bases). This CDR3 spans 16 amino acids. The ends were cut back, 0 bases at V and 9 bases at J, with 18 bases in the middle. Germline V gene lookup returns CDR1 SGHRS and CDR2 YFSETQ. Here the CDR3 reads CASSLEQVGAGKKLFF. CDR3 coding DNA: TGCGCCAGCAGCTTGGAACAAGTCGGAGCAGGGAAAAAACTGTTTTTT.

V and J are TRBV7-9 and TRBJ1-3; TRBD1 is a possible D gene (6 bases). Per the germline V gene, CDR1 is SEHNR and CDR2 is FQNEAQ (reference sequence). This CDR3 region has 17 residues. The ends were cut back, 1 base at V and 0 bases at J, with 13 bases in the middle. Here the CDR3 DNA reads TGTGCCAGCAGCTTAGGGACGGGACATTCCTCTGGAAACACCATATATTTT. Amino acids: CASSLGTGHSSGNTIYF.

This sequence joins TRBV15 and TRBJ1-4; no firm D call. This CDR3 spans 14 amino acids. V shed 3 bases and J shed 7 bases, with 12 bases lying between them. Germline loops: CDR1 LNHNV, CDR2 YYDKDF (reference sequence). The CDR3 spells CATSRRARGEKLFF. CDR3 DNA sequence: TGTGCCACCAGCAGGAGGGCCCGTGGTGAAAAACTGTTTTTT.

The J gene is TRBJ2-7, the V gene TRBV6-1; D not resolved. Trimming stripped 3 bases from V and 7 bases from J, with 10 bases between. This CDR3 has 12 residues. Germline V lookup: CDR1 MNHNS, CDR2 SASEGT. The CDR3 spells CASSEFHIEQYF. DNA of the CDR3: TGTGCCAGCAGTGAGTTCCATATAGAGCAGTACTTC.

This clone has only one observation. This chain connects TRBV15 to TRBJ2-3; no definite D call. The germline CDR1 and CDR2 sequences are LNHNV and YYDKDF (reference sequence). The germline V and J ends were trimmed by 3 bases and 3 bases, with 7 bases remaining between them. The CDR3 covers 13 residues. The CDR3 coding sequence is TGTGCCACCAGCAGTCAGGCAACAGATACGCAGTATTTT. The encoded protein is CATSSQATDTQYF.

The rearrangement links TRBV30 to TRBJ1-5; D perhaps matches TRBD1 (5 bases). Germline V gives CDR1 GTSNPN, CDR2 SVGIG (reference sequence). Trimming took off 0 bases at V and 4 bases at J, with 10 bases between the two ends. The CDR3 consists of 14 residues. The CDR3 nucleotides are TGTGCCTGGAGTGTTGGGGGGAAAAATCAGCCCCAGCATTTT. As protein: CAWSVGGKNQPQHF.

The CDR3 bases are TGTGCCTGGAGTGTGGGGGTAGCGGGAGTCTCCTACGAGCAGTACTTC. This translates into CAWSVGVAGVSYEQYF. This chain connects TRBV30 to TRBJ2-7; TRBD2 matches at 9 bases. V was pared by 0 bases and J by 0 bases, with 6 bases of the junction left unmatched. This CDR3 spans 16 amino acids. The germline CDR1 and CDR2 sequences are GTSNPN and SVGIG (reference sequence).

With respect to this clone: A read error may produce the germline difference seen at one junction end. The chain links TRBV20-1 to TRBJ1-2; D is unclear. Germline assignment: CDR1 DFQATT and CDR2 SNEGSKA (reference sequence). This CDR3 spans 10 amino acids. The chain's CDR3 is CSASRKAVNF. For the CDR3, the DNA is TGCAGTGCTAGTCGTAAGGCAGTCAACTTC.

The table lists this clone with a count of one. The chain joins TRBV6-1 to TRBJ2-7; perhaps TRBD1 as D (5 bases). The germline gives CDR1 MNHNS, CDR2 SASEGT. The V gene lost 1 base and the J gene lost 2 bases, with 12 bases spanning the gap. The CDR3 length is 15 residues. The CDR3 reads CASSEDHRTPYEQYF. DNA of the CDR3: TGTGCCAGCAGTGAAGATCACAGGACCCCCTACGAGCAGTACTTC.